A selection of T cell receptor beta chains follows, all from one sample in a study of blood T cell repertoires in COVID-19. The repertoire was sequenced with immunoSEQ multiplex PCR; TCRdb's copy has only in-frame clones and lacks some. This table holds approximately 270,000 clones, around 86% found once. Material: peripheral blood. The receptors here all came from a man aged 35 to 55 with active or convalescent COVID-19. Each CDR3 is given with its conserved first and last residue. The order of the fields is J gene, V gene, CDR3 protein.

>TRBJ1-6|TRBV11-2
CASSLSTGGSSPLHF
>TRBJ2-1|TRBV6-2/TRBV6-3
CASSSYGQGSDEQFF
>TRBJ1-5|TRBV27
CASSLGAGGGQPQHF
>TRBJ1-5|TRBV5-1
CASSLDTNQPQHF
>TRBJ2-5|TRBV5-6
CASSTGSTETQYF
>TRBJ1-2|TRBV6-5
CASSLQGTGGYTF
>TRBJ1-1|TRBV5-6
CASSLVGTGGDEAFF
>TRBJ2-1|TRBV10-1
CASSDLGTSGRGNLPNEQFF
>TRBJ1-2|TRBV20-1
CSASQAGAHGYTF
>TRBJ1-3|TRBV5-4
CASSLSGSGNTIYF
>TRBJ1-3|TRBV7-9
CASSPQEREANTIYF
>TRBJ2-7|TRBV21-1
CASSKTTWSEQYF
>TRBJ2-1|TRBV2
CASTRLAGGNEQFF
>TRBJ1-2|TRBV6-5
CASRLTGAYGYTF
>TRBJ1-3|TRBV7-6
CASSLVSLGSSGNTIYF
>TRBJ2-7|TRBV5-1
CASSLGTGVDEQYF
>TRBJ1-5|TRBV7-4
CASSQTGTAYEGNQPQHF